The 9 T cell receptor beta chains below were found in one sample sequenced in a study of cytomegalovirus exposure and HLA in healthy donors (dated by TCRdb to the late 2010s). To prepare the library, the immunoSEQ multiplex PCR assay was applied. For the multiplex PCR, a mixture combining 60 forward primers for TCR Vbeta segments and 13 reverse primers for TCR Jbeta segments was used. What TCRdb holds here is the immuneACCESS table cut down to in-frame rearrangements. Part of the clones is not present; checked against another copy, under half of the missing clones reflect an unresolved V gene, and the others are unexplained. For this sample there are 76,000 or so clones; 65% to 80% appear just once. 2% to 3% of the sample comes from the top ten. Sequencing input: PBMCs. These receptors were taken from a man aged 30 to 45 in good health and CMV-seronegative.

The CDR3 region is CASSQSNYEQYF. The CDR3, as DNA: TGTGCCAGCAGTCAGTCGAACTACGAGCAGTACTTC. This chain joins TRBV28 and TRBJ2-7; no definite D call. CDR3 length: 12 amino acids. Germline values: CDR1 MDHEN, CDR2 SYDVKM. V was shortened by 5 bases and J by 3 bases, with 8 bases between the two germline ends.

The genes are TRBV5-6 and TRBJ1-2, with 7 positions matching TRBD1. This CDR3 spans 15 amino acids. Germline CDR1 reads SGHDT; CDR2 reads YYEEEE. J gave up 5 bases and V 4 bases, and 11 bases lay outside the gene matches. For the CDR3, the DNA is TGTGCCAGCAGCGGACAGGAGACCCCTTGGTATGGCTACACCTTC. It is translated as CASSGQETPWYGYTF. The whole variable domain, filled in from reference TRBV5-6 and TRBJ1-2, reads DAGVTQSPTHLIKTRGQQVTLRCSPKSGHDTVSWYQQALGQGPQFIFQYYEEEERQRGNFPDRFSGHQFPNYSSELNVNALLLGDSALYLCASSGQETPWYGYTFGSGTRLTVV.

The chain links TRBV30 to TRBJ2-7; a possible D gene is TRBD2 (6 bases). The CDR3 spans 13 residues. Trimming left V 1 base short and J 1 base short, with 8 bases between. Per the germline V gene, CDR1 is GTSNPN and CDR2 is SVGIG (reference sequence). This chain's CDR3 is CAWSDGTSYEQYF. The CDR3 region has the DNA TGTGCCTGGAGTGACGGGACTTCCTACGAGCAGTACTTC.

V is TRBV7-6 and J is TRBJ2-5; D is unclear. Germline CDR1 SGHVS, CDR2 FNYEAQ. The V end was cut by 5 bases, the J end by 2 bases, with 6 bases between. The CDR3 is 12 amino acids. The DNA for the CDR3 is TGTGCCAGCAGCCACATACAAGAGACCCAGTACTTC. Translation: CASSHIQETQYF.

The CDR3, as DNA: TGTGCCAGCGGCACAGGACCTAGCAATCAGCCCCAGCATTTT. Residues: CASGTGPSNQPQHF. This chain uses TRBV2 with TRBJ1-5, with D possibly matching TRBD1 (5 bases). CDR3 size: 14 residues. The V end lost 8 bases, the J end lost 0 bases, and 11 bases lay between the germline ends. Germline values: CDR1 SNHLY, CDR2 FYNNEI.

The CDR3 region has the DNA TGCGCCAGCAGCTTGGCTAGCTATTCCACCGGGGAGCTGTTTTTT. Residues: CASSLASYSTGELFF. The V gene is TRBV5-1, the J gene TRBJ2-2; TRBD2 is a possible D gene (5 bases). Germline loops: CDR1 SGHRS, CDR2 YFSETQ. CDR3 length: 15 amino acids. The V and J ends lost 0 bases and 4 bases respectively, with 10 bases between them.

The rearrangement uses TRBV11-2 and TRBJ1-1; the D gene is possibly TRBD1 (5 bases). Germline V gene data show CDR1 as SGHAT and CDR2 as FQNNGV. The V end lost 5 bases, the J end lost 11 bases, and 27 bases lay between the germline ends. This CDR3 contains 16 residues. The chain's CDR3 is CASSHSGQGRRLGAFF. Here the CDR3 DNA reads TGTGCCAGCAGCCACTCCGGCCAGGGCCGTAGGCTTGGGGCTTTCTTT.

The sample holds one count of this clone. The rearrangement joins TRBV6-6 to TRBJ2-3, with 7 bases that match TRBD2. The V and J ends lost 2 bases and 2 bases, in that order; junction bases with no gene match: 4. CDR1 MNHNY and CDR2 SVGAGI come from the germline V gene (reference sequence). This CDR3 has 15 amino acids. CDR3: CASSYKRGLTDTQYF. The DNA for the CDR3 is TGTGCCAGCAGTTACAAGCGGGGACTCACAGATACGCAGTATTTT.

The J gene is TRBJ1-1, the V gene TRBV11-2; unclear D gene. V was cut by 2 bases and J by 4 bases, with 11 bases left in between. Germline V gene lookup returns CDR1 SGHAT and CDR2 FQNNGV. The CDR3 loop spans 14 amino acids. The CDR3 here is CASSLPLFSTEAFF. The CDR3, as DNA: TGTGCCAGCAGCTTACCCCTTTTTAGCACTGAAGCTTTCTTT.